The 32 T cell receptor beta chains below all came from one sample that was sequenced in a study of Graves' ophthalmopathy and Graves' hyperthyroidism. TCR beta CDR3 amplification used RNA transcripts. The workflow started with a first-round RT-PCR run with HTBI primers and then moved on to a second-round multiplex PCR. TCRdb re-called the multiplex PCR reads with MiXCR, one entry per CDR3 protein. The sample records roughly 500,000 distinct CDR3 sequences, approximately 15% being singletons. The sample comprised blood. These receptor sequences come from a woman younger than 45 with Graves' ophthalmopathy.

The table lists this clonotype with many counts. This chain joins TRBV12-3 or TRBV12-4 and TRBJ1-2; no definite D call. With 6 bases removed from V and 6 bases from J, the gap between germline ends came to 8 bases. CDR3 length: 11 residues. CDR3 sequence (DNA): TGTGCCAGCAGGAGTGGGCATGGCTACACCTTC. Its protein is CASRSGHGYTF.

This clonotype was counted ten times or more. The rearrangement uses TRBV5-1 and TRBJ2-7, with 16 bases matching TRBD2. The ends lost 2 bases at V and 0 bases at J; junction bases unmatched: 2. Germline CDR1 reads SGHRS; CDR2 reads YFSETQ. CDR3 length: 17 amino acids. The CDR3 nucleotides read TGCGCCAGCAGCTTAGGGACTAGCGGGAGGGTCTCCTACGAGCAGTACTTC. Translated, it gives CASSLGTSGRVSYEQYF.

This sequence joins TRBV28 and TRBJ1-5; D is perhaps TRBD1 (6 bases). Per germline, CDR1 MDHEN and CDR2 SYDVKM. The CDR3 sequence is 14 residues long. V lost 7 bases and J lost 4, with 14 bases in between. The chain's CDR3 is CASTSRGRNQPQHF. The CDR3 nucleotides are TGTGCCAGCACCTCCCGGGGGCGGAATCAGCCCCAGCATTTT.

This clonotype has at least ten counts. The CDR3: CASSAWGYNSPLHF. The CDR3, as DNA: TGTGCCAGCAGCGCCTGGGGTTATAATTCACCCCTCCACTTT. The rearrangement links TRBV6-1 to TRBJ1-6; D not resolved. CDR1 and CDR2 from the germline V gene are MNHNS and SASEGT. CDR3 length equals 14 residues. V lost 6 bases, J lost 4 bases, and 10 bases lay in between.

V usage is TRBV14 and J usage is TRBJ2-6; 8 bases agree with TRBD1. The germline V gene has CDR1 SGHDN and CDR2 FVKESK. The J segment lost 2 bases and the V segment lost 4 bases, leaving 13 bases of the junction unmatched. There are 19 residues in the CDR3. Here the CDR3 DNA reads TGTGCCAGCAGCCCTAATTACGGACAGGGCGTGGCTGGGGCCAACGTCCTGACTTTC. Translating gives CASSPNYGQGVAGANVLTF.

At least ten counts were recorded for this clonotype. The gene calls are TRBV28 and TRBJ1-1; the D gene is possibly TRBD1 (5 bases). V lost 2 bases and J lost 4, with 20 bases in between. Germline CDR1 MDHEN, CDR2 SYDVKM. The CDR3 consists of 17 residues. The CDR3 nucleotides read TGTGCCAGCAGTTTAATGGCCGTTTTCAGGGAGGGCACTGAAGCTTTCTTT. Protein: CASSLMAVFREGTEAFF.

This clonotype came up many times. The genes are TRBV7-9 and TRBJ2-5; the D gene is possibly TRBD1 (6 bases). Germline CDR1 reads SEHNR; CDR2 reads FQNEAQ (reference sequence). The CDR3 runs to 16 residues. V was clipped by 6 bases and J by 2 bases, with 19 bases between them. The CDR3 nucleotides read TGTGCCAGCAGATCCCAGGGGAACAGGGAACAAGAGACCCAGTACTTC. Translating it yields CASRSQGNREQETQYF.

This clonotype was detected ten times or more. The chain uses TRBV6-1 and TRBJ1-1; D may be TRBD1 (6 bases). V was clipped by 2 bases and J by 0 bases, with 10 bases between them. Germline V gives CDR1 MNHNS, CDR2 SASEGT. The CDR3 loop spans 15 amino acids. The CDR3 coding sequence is TGTGCCAGCAGTGAACCGCGGACAGTGAACACTGAAGCTTTCTTT. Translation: CASSEPRTVNTEAFF.

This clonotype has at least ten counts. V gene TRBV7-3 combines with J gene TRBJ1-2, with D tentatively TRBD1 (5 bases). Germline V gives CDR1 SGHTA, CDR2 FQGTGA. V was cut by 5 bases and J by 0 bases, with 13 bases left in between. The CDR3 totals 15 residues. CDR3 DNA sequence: TGTGCCAGCAGCCCTCTGGACAACACTAACTATGGCTACACCTTC. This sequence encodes CASSPLDNTNYGYTF. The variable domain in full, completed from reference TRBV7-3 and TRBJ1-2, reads GAGVSQTPSNKVTEKGKYVELRCDPISGHTALYWYRQSLGQGPEFLIYFQGTGAADDSGLPNDRFFAVRPEGSVSTLKIQRTERGDSAVYLCASSPLDNTNYGYTFGSGTRLTVV.

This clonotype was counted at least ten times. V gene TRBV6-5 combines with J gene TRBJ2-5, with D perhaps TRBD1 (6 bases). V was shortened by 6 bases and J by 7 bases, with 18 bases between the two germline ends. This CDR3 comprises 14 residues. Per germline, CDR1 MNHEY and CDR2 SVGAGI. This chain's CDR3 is CASSQGSQGWTQYF. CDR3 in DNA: TGTGCCAGCAGCCAGGGTTCACAGGGATGGACCCAGTACTTC.

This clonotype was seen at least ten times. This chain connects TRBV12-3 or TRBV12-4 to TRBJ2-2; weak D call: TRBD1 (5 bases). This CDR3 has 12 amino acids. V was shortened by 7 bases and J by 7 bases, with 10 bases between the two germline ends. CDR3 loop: CASTQGGGELFF. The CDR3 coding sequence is TGTGCCAGCACCCAGGGCGGCGGGGAGCTGTTTTTT.

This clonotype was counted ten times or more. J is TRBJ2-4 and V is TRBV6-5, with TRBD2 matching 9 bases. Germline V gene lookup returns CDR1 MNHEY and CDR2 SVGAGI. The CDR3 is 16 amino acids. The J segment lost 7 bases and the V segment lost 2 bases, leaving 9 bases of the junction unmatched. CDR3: CASSYPLAGVGNIQYF. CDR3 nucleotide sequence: TGTGCCAGCAGTTACCCTTTAGCGGGAGTCGGCAACATTCAGTACTTC.

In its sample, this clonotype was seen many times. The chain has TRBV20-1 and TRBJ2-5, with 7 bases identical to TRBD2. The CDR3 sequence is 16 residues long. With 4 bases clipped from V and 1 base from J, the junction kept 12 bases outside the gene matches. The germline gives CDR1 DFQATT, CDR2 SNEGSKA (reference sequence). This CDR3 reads CSAKDLGGSPQETQYF. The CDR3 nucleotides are TGCAGTGCTAAAGATTTAGGCGGGAGTCCCCAAGAGACCCAGTACTTC.

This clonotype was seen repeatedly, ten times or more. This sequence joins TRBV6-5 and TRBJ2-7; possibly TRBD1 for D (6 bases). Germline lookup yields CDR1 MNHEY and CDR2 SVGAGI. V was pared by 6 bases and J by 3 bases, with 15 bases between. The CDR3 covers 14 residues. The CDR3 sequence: CASSVRGTDYEQYF. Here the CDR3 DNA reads TGTGCCAGCAGCGTCAGGGGAACCGACTACGAGCAGTACTTC.

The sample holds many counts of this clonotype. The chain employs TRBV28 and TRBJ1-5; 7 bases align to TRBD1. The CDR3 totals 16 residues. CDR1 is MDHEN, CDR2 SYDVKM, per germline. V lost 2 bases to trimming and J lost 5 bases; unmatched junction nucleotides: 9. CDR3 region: CASSLGVRDSHQPQHF. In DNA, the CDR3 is TGTGCCAGCAGTTTAGGCGTCCGGGACAGCCATCAGCCCCAGCATTTT.

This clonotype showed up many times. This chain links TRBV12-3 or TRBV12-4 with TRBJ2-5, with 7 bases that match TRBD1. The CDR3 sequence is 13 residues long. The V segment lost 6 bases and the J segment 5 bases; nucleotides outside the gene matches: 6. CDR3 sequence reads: CASRTTGVETQYF. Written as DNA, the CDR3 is TGTGCCAGCAGGACAACAGGGGTTGAGACCCAGTACTTC.

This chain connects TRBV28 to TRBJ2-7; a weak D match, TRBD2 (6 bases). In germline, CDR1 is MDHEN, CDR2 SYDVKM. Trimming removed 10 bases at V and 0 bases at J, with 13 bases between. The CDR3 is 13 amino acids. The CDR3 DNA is TGTGCCACCCGCGGGACTTACTCCTACGAGCAGTACTTC. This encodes CATRGTYSYEQYF.

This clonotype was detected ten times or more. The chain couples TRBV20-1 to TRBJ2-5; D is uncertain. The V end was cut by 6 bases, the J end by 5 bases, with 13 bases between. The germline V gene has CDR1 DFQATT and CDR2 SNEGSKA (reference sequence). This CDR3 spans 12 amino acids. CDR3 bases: TGCAGTGCGCGAGAGTCCGGTGAGACCCAGTACTTC. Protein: CSARESGETQYF.

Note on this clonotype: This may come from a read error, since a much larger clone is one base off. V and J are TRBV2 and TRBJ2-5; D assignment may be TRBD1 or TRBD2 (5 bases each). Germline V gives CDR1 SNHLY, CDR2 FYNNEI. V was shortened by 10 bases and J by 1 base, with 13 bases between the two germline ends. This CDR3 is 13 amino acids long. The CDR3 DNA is TGTGCCACCTCCGGGGCTATCCAAGAGACCCAGTACTTC. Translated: CATSGAIQETQYF.

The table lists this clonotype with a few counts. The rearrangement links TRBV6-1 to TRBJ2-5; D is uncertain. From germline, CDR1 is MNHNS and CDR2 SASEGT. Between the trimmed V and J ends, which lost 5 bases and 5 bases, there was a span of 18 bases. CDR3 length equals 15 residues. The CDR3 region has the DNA TGTGCCAGCAGTCCTGGTCTTATGGGCACGGAGACCCAGTACTTC. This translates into CASSPGLMGTETQYF.

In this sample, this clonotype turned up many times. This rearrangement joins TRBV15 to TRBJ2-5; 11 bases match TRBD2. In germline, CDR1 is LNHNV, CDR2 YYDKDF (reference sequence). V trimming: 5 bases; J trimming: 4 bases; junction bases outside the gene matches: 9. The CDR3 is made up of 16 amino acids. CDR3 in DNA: TGTGCCACCAGCCCCCGGGTAGCGGGAGGGATAGAGACCCAGTACTTC. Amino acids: CATSPRVAGGIETQYF.

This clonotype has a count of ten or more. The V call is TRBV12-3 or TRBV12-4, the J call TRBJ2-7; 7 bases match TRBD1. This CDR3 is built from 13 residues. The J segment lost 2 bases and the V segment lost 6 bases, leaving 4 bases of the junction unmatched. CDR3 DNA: TGTGCCAGCAGCCAGGGACAGCCCTACGAGCAGTACTTC. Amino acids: CASSQGQPYEQYF.

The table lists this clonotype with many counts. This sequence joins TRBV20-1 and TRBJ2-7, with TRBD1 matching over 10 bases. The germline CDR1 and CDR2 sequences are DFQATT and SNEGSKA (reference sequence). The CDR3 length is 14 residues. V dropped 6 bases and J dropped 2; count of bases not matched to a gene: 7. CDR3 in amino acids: CSARDRGFTYEQYF. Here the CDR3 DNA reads TGCAGTGCAAGGGACAGGGGCTTTACCTACGAGCAGTACTTC.

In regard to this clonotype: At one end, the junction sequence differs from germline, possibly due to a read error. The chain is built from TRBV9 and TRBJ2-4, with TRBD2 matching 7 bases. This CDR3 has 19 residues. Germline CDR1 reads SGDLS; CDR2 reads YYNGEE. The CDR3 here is CASSVYGGSGMSTKNIKYF. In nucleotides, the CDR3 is TGTGCCAGCAGCGTATACGGGGGGAGCGGGATGAGTACCAAAAACATTAAGTACTTC.

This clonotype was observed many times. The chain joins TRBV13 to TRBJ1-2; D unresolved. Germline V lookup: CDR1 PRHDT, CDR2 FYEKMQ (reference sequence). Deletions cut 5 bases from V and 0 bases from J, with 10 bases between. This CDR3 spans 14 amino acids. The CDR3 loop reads CASSKGSANYGYTF. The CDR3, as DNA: TGTGCCAGCAGCAAAGGGTCGGCTAACTATGGCTACACCTTC.

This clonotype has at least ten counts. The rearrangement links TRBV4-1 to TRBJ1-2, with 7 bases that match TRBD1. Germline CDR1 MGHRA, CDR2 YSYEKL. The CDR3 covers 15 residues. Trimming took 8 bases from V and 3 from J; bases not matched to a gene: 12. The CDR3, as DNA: TGCGCCAGCGCAATGGGGGACAGAGAATACTATGGCTACACCTTC. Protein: CASAMGDREYYGYTF.

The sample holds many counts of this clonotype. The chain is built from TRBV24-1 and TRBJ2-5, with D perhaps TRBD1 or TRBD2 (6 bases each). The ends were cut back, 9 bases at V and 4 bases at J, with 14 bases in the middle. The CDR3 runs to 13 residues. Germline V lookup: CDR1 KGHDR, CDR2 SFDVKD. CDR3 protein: CATSNGGGETQYF. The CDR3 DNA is TGTGCCACCTCTAACGGGGGCGGAGAGACCCAGTACTTC.

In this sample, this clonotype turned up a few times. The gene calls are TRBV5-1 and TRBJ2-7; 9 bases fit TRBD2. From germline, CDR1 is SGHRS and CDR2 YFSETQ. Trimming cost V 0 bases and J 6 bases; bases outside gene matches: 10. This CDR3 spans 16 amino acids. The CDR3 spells CASSLGLAGARSEQYF. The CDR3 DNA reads TGCGCCAGCAGCTTGGGGTTAGCGGGAGCCCGATCCGAGCAGTACTTC.

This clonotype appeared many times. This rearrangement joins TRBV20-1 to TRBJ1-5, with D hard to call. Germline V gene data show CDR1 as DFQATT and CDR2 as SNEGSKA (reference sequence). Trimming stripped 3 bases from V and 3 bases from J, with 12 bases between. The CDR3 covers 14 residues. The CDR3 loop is CSASLGLANQPQHF. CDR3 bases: TGCAGTGCTAGTTTGGGCCTTGCCAATCAGCCCCAGCATTTT.

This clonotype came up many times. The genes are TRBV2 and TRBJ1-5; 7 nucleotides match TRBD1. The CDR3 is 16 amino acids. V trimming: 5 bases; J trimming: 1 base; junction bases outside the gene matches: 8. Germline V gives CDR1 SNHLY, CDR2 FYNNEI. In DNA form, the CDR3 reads TGTGCCAGCAGTAGGGACAGCCGAGGGAGCAATCAGCCCCAGCATTTT. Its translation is CASSRDSRGSNQPQHF.

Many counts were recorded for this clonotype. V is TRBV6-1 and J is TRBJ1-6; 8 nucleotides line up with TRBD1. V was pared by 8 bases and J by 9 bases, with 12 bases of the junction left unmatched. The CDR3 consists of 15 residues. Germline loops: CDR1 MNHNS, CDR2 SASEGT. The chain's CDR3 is CASPPLTGAVSPLHF. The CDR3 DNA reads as TGTGCCAGCCCTCCCTTGACAGGGGCGGTTTCACCCCTCCACTTT.

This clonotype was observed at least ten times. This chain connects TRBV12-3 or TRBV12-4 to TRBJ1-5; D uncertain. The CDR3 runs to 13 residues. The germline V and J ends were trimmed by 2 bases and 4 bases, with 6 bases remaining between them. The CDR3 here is CASSLSHNQPQHF. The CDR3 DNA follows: TGTGCCAGCAGTTTATCCCATAATCAGCCCCAGCATTTT.